This T cell receptor (beta chain) originates from a study of OX40 agonist ivuxolimab in advanced cancers. Study in general: The study treated patients with ivuxolimab, an agonistic anti-OX40 (CD134) antibody. Melanoma, hepatocellular carcinoma, head and neck or renal cell cancer occurred in dose-escalation patients. The study gave patients intravenous ivuxolimab at 0.01 to 10 mg/kg every 2 weeks. Participants, approximately 83% male, averaged approximately 60 years of age, ranging from roughly 23 to 90.

Germline V lookup: CDR1 MNHNS, CDR2 SASEGT. Trimming removed 3 bases from V and 0 bases from J, with 12 bases in between. The CDR3 is 15 residues long. Some clones are missing from TCRdb's copy, which holds only in-frame ones; the method was immunoSEQ multiplex PCR. The sample contains approximately 81,000 clones, around 86% of which appear only once. There are a few counts of this clone. The V and J genes are TRBV6-1 and TRBJ2-7; no clear D gene. The sequence derives from an adult with an advanced solid tumor such as melanoma, head and neck, liver or kidney cancer. The specimen comprised CD4+ or CD8+ T cells sorted from blood, sampled in a trial of the OX40 agonist ivuxolimab. CDR3 in amino acids: CASSETGSFSYEQYF. CDR3 in DNA: TGTGCCAGCAGTGAGACGGGCAGCTTCTCCTACGAGCAGTACTTC.